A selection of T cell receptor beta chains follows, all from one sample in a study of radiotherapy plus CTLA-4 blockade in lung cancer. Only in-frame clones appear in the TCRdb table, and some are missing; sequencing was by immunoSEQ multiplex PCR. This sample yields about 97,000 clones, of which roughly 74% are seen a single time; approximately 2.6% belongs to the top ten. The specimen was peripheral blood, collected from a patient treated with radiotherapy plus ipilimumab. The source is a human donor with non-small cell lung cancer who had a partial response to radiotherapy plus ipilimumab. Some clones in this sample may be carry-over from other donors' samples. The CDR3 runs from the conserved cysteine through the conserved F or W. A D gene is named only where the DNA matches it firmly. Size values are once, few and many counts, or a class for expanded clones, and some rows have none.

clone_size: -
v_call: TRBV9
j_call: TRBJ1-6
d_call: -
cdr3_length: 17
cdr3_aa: CASSVEDSFTYNSPLHF

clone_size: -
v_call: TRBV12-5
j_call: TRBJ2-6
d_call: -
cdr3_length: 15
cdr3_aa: CASGLGDSGANVLTF

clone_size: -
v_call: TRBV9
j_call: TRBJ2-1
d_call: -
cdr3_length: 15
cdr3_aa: CASSVGGRPYNEQFF

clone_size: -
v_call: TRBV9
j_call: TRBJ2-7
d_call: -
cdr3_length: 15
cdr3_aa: CASSVEEGLTYEQYF

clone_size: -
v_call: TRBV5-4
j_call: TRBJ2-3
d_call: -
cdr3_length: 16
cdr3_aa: CASSYGGQRNTDTQYF

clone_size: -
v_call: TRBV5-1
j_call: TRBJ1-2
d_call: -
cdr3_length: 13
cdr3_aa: CASSWDINYGYTF

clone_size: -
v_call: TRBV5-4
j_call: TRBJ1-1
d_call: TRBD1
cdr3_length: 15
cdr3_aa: CASSRIGTGGTEAFF

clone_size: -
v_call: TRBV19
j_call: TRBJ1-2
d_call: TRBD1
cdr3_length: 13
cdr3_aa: CASRDRDREGYTF

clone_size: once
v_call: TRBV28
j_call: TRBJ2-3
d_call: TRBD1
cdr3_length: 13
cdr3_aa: CADRGHLTDTQYF

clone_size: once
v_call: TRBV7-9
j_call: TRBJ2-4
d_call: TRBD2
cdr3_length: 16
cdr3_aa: CASSPPASGSSNIQYF

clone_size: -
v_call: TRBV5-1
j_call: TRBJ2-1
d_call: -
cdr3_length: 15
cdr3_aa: CASRSELARYNEQFF

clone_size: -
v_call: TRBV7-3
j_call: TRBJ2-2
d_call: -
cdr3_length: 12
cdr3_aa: CASSSFTGELFF

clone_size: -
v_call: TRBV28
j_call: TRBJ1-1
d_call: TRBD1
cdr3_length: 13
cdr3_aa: CASSPGWGQGAFF

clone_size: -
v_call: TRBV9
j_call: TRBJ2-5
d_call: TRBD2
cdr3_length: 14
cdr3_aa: CASSVVSGAETQYF

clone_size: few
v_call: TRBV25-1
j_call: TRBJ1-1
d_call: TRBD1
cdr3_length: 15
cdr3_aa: CASSQRQGPIEEAFF

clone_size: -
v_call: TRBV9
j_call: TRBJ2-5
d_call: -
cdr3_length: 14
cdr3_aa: CASSVGQLQETQYF

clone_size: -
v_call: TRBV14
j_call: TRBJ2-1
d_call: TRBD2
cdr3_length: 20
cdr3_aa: CASSLRTGTSGAWEYNEQFF

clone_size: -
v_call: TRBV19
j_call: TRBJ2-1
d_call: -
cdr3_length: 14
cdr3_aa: CASANTAGAYVQFF

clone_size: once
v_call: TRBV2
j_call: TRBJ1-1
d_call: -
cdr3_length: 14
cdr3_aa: CASSEAPQYTEAFF

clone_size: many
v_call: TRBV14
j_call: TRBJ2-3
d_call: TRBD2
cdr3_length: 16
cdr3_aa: CASSQGGRASTDTQYF

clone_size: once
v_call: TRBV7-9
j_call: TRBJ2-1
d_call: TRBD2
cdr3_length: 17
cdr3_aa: CASSLAGAAGGHNEQFF

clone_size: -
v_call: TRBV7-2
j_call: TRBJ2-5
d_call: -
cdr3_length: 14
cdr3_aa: CASSLGGQDKTQYF

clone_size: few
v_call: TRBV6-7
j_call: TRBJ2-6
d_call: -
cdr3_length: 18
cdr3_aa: CASSAPLEAVTGANVLTF

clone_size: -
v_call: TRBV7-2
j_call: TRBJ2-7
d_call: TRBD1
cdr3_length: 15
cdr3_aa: CASSSLPWTGEEQYF

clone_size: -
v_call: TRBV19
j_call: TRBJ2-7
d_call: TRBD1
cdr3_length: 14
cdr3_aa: CASKQGTGGFEQYF

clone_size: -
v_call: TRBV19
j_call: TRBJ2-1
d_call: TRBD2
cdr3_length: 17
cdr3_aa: CASSIGPTSGRVVEQFF

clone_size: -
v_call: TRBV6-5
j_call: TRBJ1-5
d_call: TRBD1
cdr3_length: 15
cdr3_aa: CASRARGPSNQPQHF

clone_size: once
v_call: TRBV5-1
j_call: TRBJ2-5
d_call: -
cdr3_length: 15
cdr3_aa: CASSLGAINSETQYF

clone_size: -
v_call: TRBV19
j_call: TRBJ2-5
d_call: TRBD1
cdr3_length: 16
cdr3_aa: CATGTGQLGGGETQYF

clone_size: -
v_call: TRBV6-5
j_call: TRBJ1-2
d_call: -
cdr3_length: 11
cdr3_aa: CASGRDSGYTF

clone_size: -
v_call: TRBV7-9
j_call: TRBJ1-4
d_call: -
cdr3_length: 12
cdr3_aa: CASSLVREKLFF

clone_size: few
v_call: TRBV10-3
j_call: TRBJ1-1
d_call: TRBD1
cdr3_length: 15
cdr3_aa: CAIRGGQGAGTEAFF

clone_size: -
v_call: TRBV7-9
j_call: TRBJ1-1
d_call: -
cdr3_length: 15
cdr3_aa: CASRPQRTDNTEAFF

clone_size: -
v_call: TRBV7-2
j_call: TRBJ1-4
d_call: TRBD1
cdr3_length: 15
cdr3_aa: CASSKDRGTNEKLFF

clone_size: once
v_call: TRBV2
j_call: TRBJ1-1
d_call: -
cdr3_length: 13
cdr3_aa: CATKTAPYTEAFF

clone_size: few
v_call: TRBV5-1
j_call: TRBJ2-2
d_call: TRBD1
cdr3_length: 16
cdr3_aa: CASSFEAGGNTGELFF

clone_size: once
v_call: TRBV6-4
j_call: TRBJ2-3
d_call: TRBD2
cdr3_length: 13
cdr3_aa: CARIAGVTDTQYF